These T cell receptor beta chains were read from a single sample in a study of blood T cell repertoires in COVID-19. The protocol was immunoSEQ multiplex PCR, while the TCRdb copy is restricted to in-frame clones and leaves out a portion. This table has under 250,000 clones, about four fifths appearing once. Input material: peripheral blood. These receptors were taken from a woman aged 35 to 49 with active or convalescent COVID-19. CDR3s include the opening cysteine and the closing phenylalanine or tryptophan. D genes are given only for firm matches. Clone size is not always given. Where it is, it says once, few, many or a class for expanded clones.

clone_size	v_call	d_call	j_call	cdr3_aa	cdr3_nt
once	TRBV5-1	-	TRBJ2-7	CASSLSTEWEQYF	TGCGCCAGCAGCTTGTCGACAGAATGGGAGCAGTACTTC
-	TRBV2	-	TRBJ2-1	CASSGLSSYNEQFF	TGTGCCAGCAGTGGATTGAGCTCCTACAATGAGCAGTTCTTC
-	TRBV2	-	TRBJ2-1	CASSERVHSYNEQFF	TGTGCCAGCAGTGAACGGGTCCATTCCTACAATGAGCAGTTCTTC
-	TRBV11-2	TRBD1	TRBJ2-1	CASITGTGNNEQFF	TGTGCCAGCATCACCGGGACAGGGAACAATGAGCAGTTCTTC
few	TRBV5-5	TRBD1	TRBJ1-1	CASSRPGTGTTEAFF	TGTGCCAGCAGTCGCCCCGGGACAGGGACCACTGAAGCTTTCTTT
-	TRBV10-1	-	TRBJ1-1	CASSEREGVPVNTEAFF	TGCGCCAGCAGTGAACGGGAGGGGGTACCAGTGAACACTGAAGCTTTCTTT
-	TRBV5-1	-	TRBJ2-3	CASSPGVAPSTDTQYF	TGCGCCAGCAGCCCGGGAGTAGCTCCTAGCACAGATACGCAGTATTTT
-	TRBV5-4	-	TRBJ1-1	CASSTGTGNTEAFF	TGTGCCAGCAGCACAGGGACGGGGAACACTGAAGCTTTCTTT
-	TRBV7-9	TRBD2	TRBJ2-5	CASSPRGLANEETQYF	TGTGCCAGCAGCCCACGGGGACTAGCGAATGAAGAGACCCAGTACTTC
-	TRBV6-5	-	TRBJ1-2	CATQDGSYGYTF	TGTGCCACCCAAGACGGGAGTTATGGCTACACCTTC
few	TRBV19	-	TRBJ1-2	CASNLNRYYGYTF	TGTGCCAGTAACCTAAACAGATACTATGGCTACACCTTC
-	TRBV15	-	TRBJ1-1	CATSRDRNTEAFF	TGTGCCACCAGCAGAGACAGAAACACTGAAGCTTTCTTT
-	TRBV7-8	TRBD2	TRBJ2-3	CASSLVSGRGGTDTQYF	TGTGCCAGCAGCTTAGTAAGCGGGAGGGGGGGCACAGATACGCAGTATTTT
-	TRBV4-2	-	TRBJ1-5	CASSPSGADQPQHF	TGTGCCAGCAGTCCCTCAGGGGCAGATCAGCCCCAGCATTTT
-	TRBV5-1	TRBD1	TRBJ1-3	CASSAGQAGSGNTIYF	TGCGCCAGCAGCGCGGGACAGGCGGGCTCTGGAAACACCATATATTTT
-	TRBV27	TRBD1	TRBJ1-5	CASSDRVGNQPQHF	TGTGCCAGCAGCGACAGGGTGGGCAATCAGCCCCAGCATTTT
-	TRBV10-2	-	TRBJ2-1	CASGGSGLGNEQFF	TGCGCCAGCGGGGGTAGCGGTTTGGGCAATGAGCAGTTCTTC
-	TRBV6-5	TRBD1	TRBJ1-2	CAIGQGYYGYTF	TGTGCCATCGGACAGGGGTATTATGGCTACACCTTC
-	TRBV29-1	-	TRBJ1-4	CSVRTAGAGYGEKLFF	TGCAGCGTCCGGACCGCGGGCGCCGGATATGGTGAAAAACTGTTTTTT
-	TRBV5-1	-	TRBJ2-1	CASSLGQSSYNEQFF	TGCGCCAGCAGCTTGGGACAGTCTAGTTACAATGAGCAGTTCTTC
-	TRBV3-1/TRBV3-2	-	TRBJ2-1	CASSQHLSRELYNEQFF	TGTGCCAGCAGCCAACATTTGTCCAGGGAATTATACAATGAGCAGTTCTTC
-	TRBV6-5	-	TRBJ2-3	CASSYYSPATDTQYF	TGTGCCAGCAGTTACTACAGCCCAGCCACAGATACGCAGTATTTT
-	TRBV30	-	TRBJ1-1	CAWSANSNTEAFF	TGTGCCTGGAGTGCCAATTCGAACACTGAAGCTTTCTTT
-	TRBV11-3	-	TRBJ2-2	CASSQDGWTNTGELFF	TGTGCCAGCAGCCAGGATGGATGGACGAACACCGGGGAGCTGTTTTTT
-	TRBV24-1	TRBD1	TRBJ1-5	CARRTGTQPQHF	TGTGCCAGACGGACAGGGACTCAGCCCCAGCATTTT
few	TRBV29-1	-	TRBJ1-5	CSVAGDLGGSQPQHF	TGCAGCGTTGCGGGTGACCTCGGGGGGAGTCAGCCCCAGCATTTT
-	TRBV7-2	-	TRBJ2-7	CASSFSFRAGASYEQYF	TGTGCCAGCAGCTTCTCATTCCGGGCGGGGGCCTCCTACGAGCAGTACTTC
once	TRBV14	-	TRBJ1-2	CASSQVEGRYGYTF	TGTGCCAGCAGCCAAGTGGAGGGGAGATATGGCTACACCTTC
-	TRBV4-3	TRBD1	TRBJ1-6	CASSQDTGQGNSPLHF	TGCGCCAGCAGCCAAGACACAGGACAGGGAAATTCACCCCTCCACTTT
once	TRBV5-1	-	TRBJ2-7	CASSFTDRLNYEQYF	TGCGCCAGCAGCTTCACGGACAGACTAAACTACGAGCAGTACTTC
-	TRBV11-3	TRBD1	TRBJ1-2	CASSYRTGARGYTF	TGTGCCAGCAGCTATCGGACAGGGGCTAGGGGCTACACCTTC
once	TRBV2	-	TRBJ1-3	CASRGGGRGSGNTIYF	TGTGCCAGTCGGGGCGGGGGTAGGGGCTCTGGAAACACCATATATTTT
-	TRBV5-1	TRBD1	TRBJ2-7	CASSLAGTASYEQYF	TGCGCCAGCAGCTTGGCCGGGACAGCCTCCTACGAGCAGTACTTC
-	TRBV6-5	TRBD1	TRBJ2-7	CASSLDRGTYEQYF	TGTGCCAGCAGTCTTGACAGGGGAACCTACGAGCAGTACTTC
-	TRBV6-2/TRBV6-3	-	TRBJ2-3	CASSLPYGATDTQYF	TGTGCCAGCAGCCTTCCCTATGGGGCCACAGATACGCAGTATTTT
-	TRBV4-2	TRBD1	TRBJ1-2	CASSQDLNGQGADTF	TGTGCCAGCAGCCAAGATCTAAATGGACAGGGGGCCGACACCTTC
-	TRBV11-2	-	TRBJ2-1	CASSPGTPSRQFF	TGTGCCAGCAGCCCAGGGACTCCAAGTAGACAGTTCTTC
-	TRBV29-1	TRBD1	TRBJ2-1	CSVEDLFGTEGYNEQFF	TGCAGCGTTGAAGATCTGTTTGGGACAGAAGGGTACAATGAGCAGTTCTTC
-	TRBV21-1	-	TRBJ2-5	CASSKLPSGREQETQYF	TGTGCCAGCAGCAAACTTCCTAGCGGGAGGGAGCAAGAGACCCAGTACTTC
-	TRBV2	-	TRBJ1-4	CASKDPRRGYEKLFF	TGTGCCAGCAAGGACCCTCGTCGGGGATACGAAAAACTGTTTTTT
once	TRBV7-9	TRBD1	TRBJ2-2	CARGTGPNTGELFF	TGTGCCAGGGGGACAGGGCCGAACACCGGGGAGCTGTTTTTT
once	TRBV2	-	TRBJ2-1	CASSVISNEQFF	TGTGCCAGCTCGGTAATAAGCAATGAGCAGTTCTTC
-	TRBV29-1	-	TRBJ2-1	CSVEKGAGLYNEQFF	TGCAGCGTTGAAAAGGGAGCGGGCCTCTACAATGAGCAGTTCTTC
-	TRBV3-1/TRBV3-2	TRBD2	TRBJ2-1	CASSLGLAASGQFF	TGTGCCAGCAGCCTAGGACTAGCTGCCTCGGGGCAGTTCTTC
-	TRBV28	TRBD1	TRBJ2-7	CASSATDRDLSYEQYF	TGTGCCAGCAGTGCAACGGACAGGGATTTATCCTACGAGCAGTACTTC
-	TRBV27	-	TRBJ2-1	CASSFVGEQFF	TGTGCCAGCAGTTTCGTCGGTGAGCAGTTCTTC
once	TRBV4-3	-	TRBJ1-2	CASSQVYGNADNNYGYTF	TGCGCCAGCAGCCAAGTGTACGGGAACGCGGATAACAACTATGGCTACACCTTC
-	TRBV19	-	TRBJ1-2	CASSIDAGYYGYTF	TGTGCCAGTAGTATTGATGCAGGATACTATGGCTACACCTTC
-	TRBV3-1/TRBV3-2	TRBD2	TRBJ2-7	CASSPSGSFDEQYF	TGTGCCAGCAGCCCTAGCGGGAGTTTCGACGAGCAGTACTTC
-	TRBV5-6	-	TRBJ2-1	CASSLSSGTSQFF	TGTGCCAGCAGCTTGAGCTCCGGGACTTCTCAGTTCTTC
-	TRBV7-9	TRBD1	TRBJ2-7	CASSLTGTGELGQYF	TGTGCCAGCAGCCTGACCGGGACAGGGGAGTTAGGGCAGTACTTC
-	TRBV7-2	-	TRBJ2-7	CASSFQTGANYEQYF	TGTGCCAGCAGCTTTCAAACGGGAGCTAACTACGAGCAGTACTTC
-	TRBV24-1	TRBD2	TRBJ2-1	CATSDSTSGSSYNEQFF	TGTGCCACCAGTGATTCGACTAGCGGGAGCTCCTACAATGAGCAGTTCTTC